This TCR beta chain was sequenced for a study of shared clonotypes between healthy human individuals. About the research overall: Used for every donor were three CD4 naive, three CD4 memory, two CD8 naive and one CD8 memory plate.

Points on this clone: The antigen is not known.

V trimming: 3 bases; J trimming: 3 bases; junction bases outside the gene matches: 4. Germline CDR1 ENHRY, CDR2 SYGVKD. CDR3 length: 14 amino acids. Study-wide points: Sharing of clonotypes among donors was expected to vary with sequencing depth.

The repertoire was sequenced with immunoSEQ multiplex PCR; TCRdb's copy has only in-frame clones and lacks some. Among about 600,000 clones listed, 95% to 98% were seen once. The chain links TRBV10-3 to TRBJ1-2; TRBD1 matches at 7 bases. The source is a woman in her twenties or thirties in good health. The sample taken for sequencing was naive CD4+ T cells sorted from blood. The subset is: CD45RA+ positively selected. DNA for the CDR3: TGTGCCATCAGTGATACAGGGGATGACTATGGCTACACCTTC. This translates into CAISDTGDDYGYTF.